This TCR beta chain was identified during a study of T cell repertoires in cytomegalovirus infection. The sample holds many counts of this clonotype. In TCRdb, the reads were re-called with MiXCR into one record per CDR3 protein. Of some 150,000 distinct CDR3 sequences detected, under 8% appear once; the ten largest clones hold more than 15%. The germline gives CDR1 SGHTA, CDR2 FQGNSA. The CDR3 is made up of 13 amino acids. The germline V and J ends were trimmed by 5 bases and 7 bases, with 15 bases remaining between them. The chain uses TRBV7-2 and TRBJ2-7, with D perhaps TRBD2 (6 bases). This receptor was obtained from a human donor in good health (CMV status not recorded). Some clones in this sample may be carry-over from other donors' samples. Sequences were obtained from PBMCs. DNA of the CDR3: TGTGCCAGCAGCCTGGGACTCATAGTTGAGCAGTACTTC. It specifies CASSLGLIVEQYF.